The 29 T cell receptor beta chains below all came from one sample that was sequenced in a study of blood T cells in healthy people across ages (dated by TCRdb to between 2014 and 2017). The library relied on 5' RACE. The sequencing machine was an Illumina HiSeq 2500. The second PCR ran for roughly 7 to 12 cycles and used a J-beta primer mix along with a sample-barcoded 5' primer. TCRdb trimmed public reads at Q25 via fastp, called clones via MiXCR and kept in-frame beta chains. Identical CDR3 protein sequences are pooled into one entry, listed with their most common genes and DNA. The sample table shows around 1,000,000 distinct CDR3 sequences, and approximately 25% are seen once. The ten top clones hold about 0.69% of the sample. These data were also reused for a study on T cells of mothers and their children.

Sequencing was done on a sample of blood. The source is a girl under 10 years old in good health.

The sample holds a few counts of this clonotype. The chain joins TRBV5-1 to TRBJ2-3; TRBD1 or TRBD2 may be the D gene (6 bases each). Per germline, CDR1 SGHRS and CDR2 YFSETQ. The CDR3 extends over 14 amino acids. The V gene lost 4 bases and the J gene lost 5 bases, with 14 bases spanning the gap. The CDR3 here is CASSLGGNGDTQYF. The CDR3 DNA is TGCGCCAGCAGCCTCGGGGGCAATGGAGATACGCAGTATTTT. Using reference TRBV5-1 and TRBJ2-3 for the parts outside the CDR3, the full variable domain is KAGVTQTPRYLIKTRGQQVTLSCSPISGHRSVSWYQQTPGQGLQFLFEYFSETQRNKGNFPGRFSGRQFSNSRSEMNVSTLELGDSALYLCASSLGGNGDTQYFGPGTRLTVL.

This clonotype has just a few counts. The rearrangement joins TRBV12-3 or TRBV12-4 to TRBJ2-5, with 7 bases identical to TRBD1. The CDR3 loop spans 13 amino acids. J lost 10 bases, V lost 2 bases, and 7 bases had no gene match. The DNA for the CDR3 is TGTGCCAGCAGTTTACTGCCAGGGGGTGACCAGTACTTC. Amino acid sequence: CASSLLPGGDQYF.

The J gene is TRBJ2-6, the V gene TRBV12-3 or TRBV12-4; weak D call: TRBD2 (6 bases). The CDR3 has 16 residues. V lost 1 base, J lost 2 bases, and 9 bases lay in between. CDR3 sequence reads: CASSLGRGTGANVLTF. DNA of the CDR3: TGTGCCAGCAGTTTAGGGAGGGGAACTGGGGCCAACGTCCTGACTTTC.

In this sample, this clonotype turned up a few times. This chain uses TRBV20-1 with TRBJ1-3; no firm D call. Trimming removed 0 bases at V and 6 bases at J, with 12 bases between. The CDR3 runs to 14 residues. Per the germline V gene, CDR1 is DFQATT and CDR2 is SNEGSKA (reference sequence). CDR3 DNA: TGCAGTGCTAGAGATGAGGGTATTACAAACACCATATATTTT. It specifies CSARDEGITNTIYF.

The sample holds a few counts of this clonotype. CDR3 sequence: CASSETGFGETQYF. CDR3 nucleotide sequence: TGTGCCAGCAGTGAGACAGGGTTCGGGGAGACCCAGTACTTC. The V and J genes are TRBV2 and TRBJ2-7, with 7 bases fitting TRBD1. Judging by the DNA end, TRBJ2-5 fits better; the J call may be wrong. CDR3 size: 14 residues. Germline loops: CDR1 SNHLY, CDR2 FYNNEI.

The chain uses TRBV20-1 and TRBJ2-5; either TRBD1 or TRBD2 may supply D (5 bases each). Trimming shortened V by 0 bases and J by 1 base, and 18 bases separated the two germline ends. The CDR3 totals 17 residues. Germline CDR1 and CDR2: DFQATT and SNEGSKA (reference sequence). The CDR3 sequence is CSARDESRGGLQETQYF. The CDR3 DNA reads as TGCAGTGCTAGAGATGAGTCGAGGGGTGGGCTCCAAGAGACCCAGTACTTC.

This clonotype was counted only a few times. This rearrangement joins TRBV4-1 to TRBJ2-4; D possibly matches TRBD1 or TRBD2 (6 bases each). V lost 0 bases to trimming and J lost 9 bases, with 15 bases between them. Looked up from germline, CDR1 is MGHRA and CDR2 is YSYEKL. The CDR3 contains 15 residues. CDR3 DNA sequence: TGCGCCAGCAGCCAAGAGGGGGGCCTTTTGGGCATTCAGTACTTC. As protein: CASSQEGGLLGIQYF.

In its sample, this clonotype was seen a few times. The chain is built from TRBV29-1 and TRBJ1-1, with 7 nucleotides matching TRBD1. The germline CDR1 and CDR2 sequences are SQVTM and ANQGSEA. V was clipped by 3 bases and J by 4 bases; unmatched bases: 8. The CDR3 contains 14 residues. CDR3 in amino acids: CSVDPSDRSTEAFF. The CDR3 nucleotides read TGCAGCGTTGACCCATCGGACAGGAGCACTGAAGCTTTCTTT.

This clonotype was picked up a small number of times. The chain links TRBV14 to TRBJ1-1; D remains unclear. CDR3 length: 15 residues. Per germline, CDR1 SGHDN and CDR2 FVKESK. With 3 bases removed from V and 0 bases from J, the gap between germline ends came to 11 bases. CDR3 protein: CASSQPDGMNTEAFF. CDR3 DNA: TGTGCCAGCAGCCAGCCAGACGGGATGAACACTGAAGCTTTCTTT.

This clonotype has only a few counts. The chain links TRBV11-3 to TRBJ2-1; the D gene is possibly TRBD1 (6 bases). CDR3 length: 14 amino acids. V was trimmed by 5 bases and J by 9 bases, leaving 17 bases between them. The germline CDR1 and CDR2 sequences are SGHNT and YENEEA. Here the CDR3 reads CASSTREQGVEQFF. The CDR3 DNA sequence: TGTGCCAGCAGCACCCGGGAACAGGGCGTTGAGCAGTTCTTC.

This clonotype was found a few times. This chain joins TRBV20-1 and TRBJ2-7, with 15 bases aligning to TRBD2. The CDR3 extends over 17 amino acids. Germline V gives CDR1 DFQATT, CDR2 SNEGSKA (reference sequence). Germline trimming cut 5 bases from V and 2 bases from J; bases unmatched to any gene: 10. CDR3 bases: TGCAGTGCTGGGGGACTAGCGGGAGGTGACCCGACCTACGAGCAGTACTTC. This gives the protein CSAGGLAGGDPTYEQYF.

The chain combines TRBV5-1 with TRBJ1-2, with D unresolved. Trimming pared 0 bases from V and 8 bases from J, leaving 14 bases between. Germline CDR1 reads SGHRS; CDR2 reads YFSETQ. The CDR3 covers 14 residues. The CDR3: CASSLGDGVEGYTF. The CDR3 DNA reads TGCGCCAGCAGCTTGGGAGATGGGGTTGAAGGCTACACCTTC.

This chain uses TRBV27 with TRBJ1-1; D not resolved. Deletions cut 7 bases from V and 6 bases from J, with 15 bases between. This CDR3 has 13 residues. Per germline, CDR1 MNHEY and CDR2 SMNVEV (reference sequence). The DNA of the CDR3 is TGTGCCAGCACCTCTTCGGGTGCTGCTGAAGCTTTCTTT. Translated: CASTSSGAAEAFF.

V gene TRBV7-9 combines with J gene TRBJ1-4; TRBD1 aligns across 9 bases. V lost 4 bases to trimming and J lost 10 bases; unmatched junction nucleotides: 7. Germline CDR1 SEHNR, CDR2 FQNEAQ (reference sequence). The CDR3 runs 14 residues. This CDR3 reads CASSYGQGKGKLFF. The CDR3 nucleotides read TGTGCCAGCAGCTACGGACAGGGGAAGGGAAAACTGTTTTTT.

The rearrangement joins TRBV2 to TRBJ1-3; D is unresolved. Deletions cut 2 bases from V and 7 bases from J, with 15 bases between. Germline lookup yields CDR1 SNHLY and CDR2 FYNNEI. This CDR3 is 15 amino acids long. In DNA form, the CDR3 reads TGTGCCAGCAGTGAACGGCAGGCCCCTACGAACACCATATATTTT. Its protein product is CASSERQAPTNTIYF. The full variable domain, with the rest looked up from reference TRBV2 and TRBJ1-3, is EPEVTQTPSHQVTQMGQEVILRCVPISNHLYFYWYRQILGQKVEFLVSFYNNEISEKSEIFDDQFSVERPDGSNFTLKIRSTKLEDSAMYFCASSERQAPTNTIYFGEGSWLTVV.

This chain uses TRBV28 with TRBJ1-4, with 11 bases that match TRBD1. Trimming cost V 4 bases and J 7 bases; bases outside gene matches: 2. Germline lookup yields CDR1 MDHEN and CDR2 SYDVKM. The CDR3 spans 14 residues. CDR3 sequence reads: CASSSDRGLEKLFF. The CDR3 coding sequence is TGTGCCAGCAGTTCGGACAGGGGGCTTGAAAAACTGTTTTTT.

This clonotype was picked up a small number of times. CDR3: CASSLIAGVEQFF. The DNA of the CDR3 is TGTGCCAGCAGCTTAATAGCGGGGGTTGAGCAGTTCTTC. The chain combines TRBV7-3 with TRBJ2-1, with 9 bases fitting TRBD2. The germline CDR1 and CDR2 sequences are SGHTA and FQGTGA. This CDR3 region has 13 residues. Losses at the gene ends were 1 base for V and 9 bases for J; bases not matched to a gene: 1.

This clonotype has only a few counts. This sequence joins TRBV4-3 and TRBJ1-4; D is unresolved. The V and J ends lost 1 base and 3 bases respectively, with 18 bases between them. The CDR3 covers 18 residues. Germline loops: CDR1 LGHNA, CDR2 YSLEER. CDR3 bases: TGCGCCAGCAGCCAAGGGATTCATGGTCCAGGACCTAATGAAAAACTGTTTTTT. This gives the protein CASSQGIHGPGPNEKLFF.

This clonotype was recorded only once. The V call is TRBV29-1, the J call TRBJ1-4; maybe TRBD1 (5 bases). Trimming stripped 5 bases from V and 10 bases from J, with 14 bases between. Looked up from germline, CDR1 is SQVTM and CDR2 is ANQGSEA. CDR3 length: 12 residues. The CDR3 DNA reads TGCAGCGTTCAGGGTAGATGGGGAAAACTGTTTTTT. The encoded protein is CSVQGRWGKLFF.

This clonotype was observed a few times. The CDR3 spells CASSLARIWAEAFF. CDR3 nucleotides: TGTGCCAGCAGCTTAGCGCGTATTTGGGCCGAAGCTTTCTTT. The gene calls are TRBV7-2 and TRBJ1-1; D is unresolved. The V end was cut by 0 bases, the J end by 8 bases, with 13 bases between. The CDR3 is 14 amino acids. Germline CDR1 and CDR2: SGHTA and FQGNSA.

This clonotype has only a few counts. The chain recombines TRBV28 with TRBJ2-7, with 13 bases identical to TRBD2. There are 17 residues in the CDR3. J gave up 0 bases and V 1 base, and 3 bases lay outside the gene matches. The V gene's germline CDR1 is MDHEN and CDR2 SYDVKM. The CDR3 spells CASSLYGLAGVSYEQYF. The CDR3 DNA follows: TGTGCCAGCAGTTTATATGGACTAGCGGGAGTCTCCTACGAGCAGTACTTC.

This clonotype has more than one count but fewer than ten. No conserved phenylalanine or tryptophan is present at the end of the CDR3, so a read error is the likely explanation. The rearrangement links TRBV20-1 to TRBJ1-5; no firm D call. There are 12 residues in the CDR3. V shed 6 bases and J shed 3 bases, with 9 bases lying between them. CDR1 is DFQATT and CDR2 is SNEGSKA in the germline V gene (reference sequence). The CDR3 bases are TGCAGTGCGGCCCGATTCAATCAGCCCCAGCATCTT. It yields the protein CSAARFNQPQHL.

This chain uses TRBV12-3 or TRBV12-4 with TRBJ1-4; D is perhaps TRBD1 (6 bases). With 8 bases removed from V and 0 bases from J, the gap between germline ends came to 10 bases. This CDR3 is 14 amino acids long. The CDR3 region has the DNA TGTGCCAGCCTCGGGGACACAACTAATGAAAAACTGTTTTTT. Residues: CASLGDTTNEKLFF.

This clonotype showed up just a few times. The DNA of the CDR3 is TGCAGTGCTTCCCCGCTAGCGGGGAGGGGGGGGGATACGCAGTATTTT. Translating gives CSASPLAGRGGDTQYF. This chain links TRBV20-1 with TRBJ2-3; 9 bases map to TRBD2. After removal of 5 bases from V and 6 bases from J, the junction contained 15 bases not matched to a gene. The CDR3 consists of 16 residues. The germline V gene has CDR1 DFQATT and CDR2 SNEGSKA (reference sequence).

This clonotype occurred many times. The junction departs from germline at one end; a sequencing error may be responsible. V usage is TRBV3-1 and J usage is TRBJ2-1, with D maybe TRBD2 (5 bases). CDR1 is LGHDT, CDR2 YNNKEL, per germline (reference sequence). The CDR3 is made up of 12 amino acids. The CDR3 DNA is TGCGCCAGCAGCCCCCGGGGTGATGAGCAGTTCTTC. Translation: CASSPRGDEQFF.

The chain links TRBV11-2 to TRBJ2-7; TRBD2 aligns across 8 bases. From germline, CDR1 is SGHAT and CDR2 FQNNGV. The CDR3 consists of 15 residues. The V segment lost 2 bases and the J segment 2 bases; nucleotides outside the gene matches: 5. This CDR3 is CASSLQRETAYEQYF. The CDR3 coding sequence is TGTGCCAGCAGCTTACAGCGGGAGACGGCCTACGAGCAGTACTTC.

On this clonotype itself: A much larger clone sits a single nucleotide away, making a read error possible. In nucleotides, the CDR3 is TGTGCCAGCTGTCAGGGGGCAAGAGGGGCCAACCTCCTGACTTTC. This gives the protein CASCQGARGANLLTF. The chain is built from TRBV12-3 or TRBV12-4 and TRBJ2-6, with 8 bases aligning to TRBD1. The CDR3 has 15 amino acids.

This clonotype has a handful of counts. Mismatch with germline at one junction end may stem from a read error. The chain combines TRBV7-9 with TRBJ1-2; perhaps TRBD1 as D (6 bases). CDR1 is SEHNR, CDR2 FQNEAQ, per germline (reference sequence). CDR3 length equals 16 residues. CDR3 region: CAGSLDAGTIYYGYTF. The DNA for the CDR3 is TGTGCCGGCAGCTTAGATGCGGGGACAATCTACTATGGCTACACCTTC.

This clonotype was detected only a few times. The genes are TRBV9 and TRBJ1-1; 8 nucleotides match TRBD1. The CDR3 consists of 15 residues. The V segment lost 3 bases and the J segment 1 base; nucleotides outside the gene matches: 5. The germline gives CDR1 SGDLS, CDR2 YYNGEE. CDR3 residues: CASSAWTGQNTEAFF. In nucleotides, the CDR3 is TGTGCCAGCAGCGCTTGGACAGGGCAGAACACTGAAGCTTTCTTT.